This T cell receptor beta chain emerged from a study of blood T cell repertoires in COVID-19. Study-wide background: Sources were T cells, B-cell-depleted T cells, or PBMCs; the material itself was cDNA or gDNA.

Produced via immunoSEQ multiplex PCR; TCRdb's table is partial and in-frame only. The table has roughly 220,000 clones, roughly 89% seen once; the top ten hold around 2.2%. The germline V gene has CDR1 SGHVS and CDR2 FQNEAQ. V lost 4 bases and J lost 1, with 10 bases in between. The CDR3 runs to 14 residues. This sequence was found in a man between 25 and 39 years old who had recovered from COVID-19. V is TRBV7-8 and J is TRBJ1-1; weak D call: TRBD1 (5 bases). The sequenced sample was peripheral blood. In DNA, the CDR3 is TGTGCCAGCAGCTCAGGGCCAGGGAACACTGAAGCTTTCTTT. Protein product: CASSSGPGNTEAFF.